This T cell receptor beta chain is from a study of T cells of healthy individuals. TCRdb reanalysed the 5' RACE reads using MiXCR and keeps one entry per CDR3 protein. The sample gives some 69,000 distinct CDR3 sequences, around 16% of which show up once; approximately 4.8% is in the top ten. Trimming pared 6 bases from V and 0 bases from J, leaving 9 bases between. The CDR3 is made up of 14 amino acids. The sequence derives from a human donor in good health. The chain carries TRBV12-3 or TRBV12-4 and TRBJ1-3; D unresolved. The CDR3 DNA reads as TGTGCCAGCAGCCCTTCCCGCTCTGGAAACACCATATATTTT. Its translation: CASSPSRSGNTIYF.